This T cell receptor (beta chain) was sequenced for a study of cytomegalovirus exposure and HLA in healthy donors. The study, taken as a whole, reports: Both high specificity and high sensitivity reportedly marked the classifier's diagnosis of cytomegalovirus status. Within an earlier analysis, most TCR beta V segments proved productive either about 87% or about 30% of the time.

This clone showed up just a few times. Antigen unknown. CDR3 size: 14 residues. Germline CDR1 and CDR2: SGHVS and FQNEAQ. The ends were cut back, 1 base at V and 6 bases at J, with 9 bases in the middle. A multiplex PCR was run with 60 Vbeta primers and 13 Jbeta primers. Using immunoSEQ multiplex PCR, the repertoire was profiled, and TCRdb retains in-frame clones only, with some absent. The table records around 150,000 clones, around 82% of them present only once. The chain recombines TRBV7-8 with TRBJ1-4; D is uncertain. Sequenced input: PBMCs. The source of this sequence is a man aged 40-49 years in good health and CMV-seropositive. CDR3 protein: CASSLGGRYEKLFF. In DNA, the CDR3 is TGTGCCAGCAGCTTAGGAGGGCGGTATGAAAAACTGTTTTTT.